The 10 T cell receptor beta chains reported below all come from one sample, sequenced in a study of human T cells and chemical hapten exposure. Via MiXCR, TCRdb re-called the RACE reads, giving one row per CDR3 protein. The sample gives roughly 52,000 distinct CDR3 sequences, 11% of which show up once; around 2% is in the top ten. Time point defined: patch test 1, 2 weeks after DPC sensitization. Sample treatment: therapeutic diphenylcyclopropenone sensitization with weekly scalp DPC. Whole blood, unfractionated, served as the material for total RNA extraction. The material sequenced was whole blood, taken in connection with sensitization to the hapten diphenylcyclopropenone (DPC). The receptor source for this set is a woman aged 40 to 50 with alopecia areata. Some clones in this sample may be carry-over from other donors' samples.

This clonotype was found a few times. The chain is built from TRBV28 and TRBJ2-1; 9 bases agree with TRBD2. The junction had 5 bases not matched to a gene; V was cut back by 6 bases and J by 8 bases. CDR3 length: 13 residues. The germline CDR1 and CDR2 sequences are MDHEN and SYDVKM. The CDR3: CASRGSGGYEQFF. The CDR3 nucleotides read TGTGCCAGCAGGGGTAGCGGGGGTTATGAGCAGTTCTTC.

This clonotype was counted only a few times. The chain combines TRBV7-2 with TRBJ2-7, with 10 positions matching TRBD2. CDR1 is SGHTA, CDR2 FQGNSA, per germline. Unmatched junction bases numbered 2, after V lost 5 bases and J lost 1 base. The CDR3 has 14 amino acids. CDR3 coding DNA: TGTGCCAGCAGCACGGGACTAGCGTCCTACGAGCAGTACTTC. It yields the protein CASSTGLASYEQYF.

This clonotype was detected only a few times. The genes are TRBV2 and TRBJ1-1; 8 nucleotides agree with TRBD1. Germline CDR1 is SNHLY and CDR2 is FYNNEI. The CDR3 extends over 14 amino acids. The V segment lost 5 bases and the J segment 5 bases; nucleotides outside the gene matches: 7. CDR3 nucleotide sequence: TGTGCCAGCAGTTTTCAGGGGGCGCGGACTGAAGCTTTCTTT. Translating it yields CASSFQGARTEAFF. Complete variable domain (other parts from reference TRBV2 and TRBJ1-1): EPEVTQTPSHQVTQMGQEVILRCVPISNHLYFYWYRQILGQKVEFLVSFYNNEISEKSEIFDDQFSVERPDGSNFTLKIRSTKLEDSAMYFCASSFQGARTEAFFGQGTRLTVV.

This clonotype was found a few times. The V and J genes are TRBV20-1 and TRBJ1-1, with unresolved D. In germline, CDR1 is DFQATT, CDR2 SNEGSKA (reference sequence). There are 13 residues in the CDR3. CDR3 coding DNA: TGCGCAGTCGGCAGGACCGAACGTACTGAAGCTTTCTTT. It codes for CAVGRTERTEAFF.

There are many counts of this clonotype. V is TRBV5-1 and J is TRBJ2-7; TRBD1 matches 9 bases. Germline loops: CDR1 SGHRS, CDR2 YFSETQ. The CDR3 extends over 15 amino acids. V lost 0 bases and J lost 5; bases outside the gene matches: 6. In DNA, the CDR3 is TGCGCCAGCAGCTTGGACGGGACAGGGCGGAACGAGCAGTACTTC. It is translated as CASSLDGTGRNEQYF.

Ten or more counts support this clonotype. The V call is TRBV10-3, the J call TRBJ2-7; tentatively, D is TRBD2 (5 bases). The CDR3 contains 15 residues. Trimming shortened V by 0 bases and J by 2 bases, and 11 bases separated the two germline ends. Germline lookup yields CDR1 ENHRY and CDR2 SYGVKD. The CDR3 nucleotides read TGTGCCATCAGTGAGTCAAGCGGAGGTCCCTACGAGCAGTACTTC. It specifies CAISESSGGPYEQYF.

The chain has TRBV6-5 and TRBJ2-7; possibly TRBD1 for D (6 bases). Germline CDR1 is MNHEY and CDR2 is SVGAGI. The CDR3 spans 14 residues. V gave up 2 bases and J gave up 3 bases, with 11 bases separating them. CDR3 residues: CASSYGGWNYEQYF. CDR3 DNA sequence: TGTGCCAGCAGTTACGGGGGCTGGAACTACGAGCAGTACTTC.

In this sample, this clonotype turned up a few times. The genes are TRBV23-1 and TRBJ1-4; maybe TRBD1 (5 bases). TRBV23-1 is filed as an ORF, its function uncertain. CDR3 length: 16 residues. Deletions cut 4 bases from V and 5 bases from J, with 17 bases between. The CDR3 DNA reads as TGCGCCAGCAGTCCTCCGGGGCCCCGCTGGAATGAAAAACTGTTTTTT. Translation gives CASSPPGPRWNEKLFF.

The CDR3 is CSARLDTQYF. The CDR3 DNA is TGCAGTGCTAGATTAGATACGCAGTATTTT. The V gene is TRBV20-1, the J gene TRBJ2-3, with D unclear. This CDR3 has 10 amino acids. CDR1 is DFQATT, CDR2 SNEGSKA, per germline (reference sequence). Trimming shortened V by 2 bases and J by 5 bases, and 2 bases separated the two germline ends.

The V gene is TRBV28, the J gene TRBJ2-7; D remains unclear. The CDR3 sequence is 12 residues long. Germline CDR1 and CDR2: MDHEN and SYDVKM. Trimming removed 8 bases from V and 2 bases from J, with 10 bases in between. The DNA for the CDR3 is TGTGCCAGCGGAAGCCTAACCTACGAGCAGTACTTC. This translates into CASGSLTYEQYF.